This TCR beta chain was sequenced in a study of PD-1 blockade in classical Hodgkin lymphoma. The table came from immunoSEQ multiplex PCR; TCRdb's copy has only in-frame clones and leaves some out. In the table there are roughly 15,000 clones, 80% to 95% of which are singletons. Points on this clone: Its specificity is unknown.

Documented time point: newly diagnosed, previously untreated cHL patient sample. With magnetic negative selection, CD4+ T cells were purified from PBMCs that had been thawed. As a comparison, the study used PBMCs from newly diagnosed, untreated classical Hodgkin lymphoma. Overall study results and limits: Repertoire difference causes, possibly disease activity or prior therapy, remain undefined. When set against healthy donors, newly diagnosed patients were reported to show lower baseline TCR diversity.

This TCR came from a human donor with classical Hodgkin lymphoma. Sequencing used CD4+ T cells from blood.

The chain's CDR3 is CASSLSRGSNTGELFF. The CDR3 bases are TGTGCCAGCAGCTTAAGCAGGGGCTCGAACACCGGGGAGCTGTTTTTT. The chain couples TRBV11-3 to TRBJ2-2, with D possibly matching TRBD1 (6 bases). The CDR3 contains 16 residues. Per germline, CDR1 SGHNT and CDR2 YENEEA. Trimming stripped 2 bases from V and 0 bases from J, with 10 bases between.